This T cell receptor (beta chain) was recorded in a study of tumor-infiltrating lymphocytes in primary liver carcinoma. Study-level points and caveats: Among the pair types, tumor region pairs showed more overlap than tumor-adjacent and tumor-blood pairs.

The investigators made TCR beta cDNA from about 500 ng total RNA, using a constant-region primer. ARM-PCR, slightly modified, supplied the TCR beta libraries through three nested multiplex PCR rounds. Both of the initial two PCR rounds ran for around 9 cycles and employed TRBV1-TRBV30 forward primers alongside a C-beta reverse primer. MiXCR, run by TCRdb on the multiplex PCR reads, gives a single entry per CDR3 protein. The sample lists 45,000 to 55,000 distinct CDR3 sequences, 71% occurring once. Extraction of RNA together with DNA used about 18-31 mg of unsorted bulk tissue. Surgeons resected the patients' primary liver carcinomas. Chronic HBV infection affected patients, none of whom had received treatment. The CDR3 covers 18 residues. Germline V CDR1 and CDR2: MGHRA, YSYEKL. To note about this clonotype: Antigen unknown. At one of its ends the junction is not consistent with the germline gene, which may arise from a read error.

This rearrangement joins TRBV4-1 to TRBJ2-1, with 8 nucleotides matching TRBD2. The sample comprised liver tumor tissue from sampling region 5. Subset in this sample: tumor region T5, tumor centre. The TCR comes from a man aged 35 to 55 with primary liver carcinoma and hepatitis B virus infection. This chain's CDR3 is CTSSLGLISGAEGNGQFF. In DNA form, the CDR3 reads TGCACCAGCAGCCTAGGATTGATTAGCGGGGCGGAGGGAAATGGGCAGTTCTTC.